The next 27 T cell receptor beta chains were all read from a single sample in a study of T-cell reconstitution after alpha-beta-depleted transplantation in children (dated by TCRdb to the mid-2010s). Library prep was done by PCR. Sequencing was performed on an Illumina HiSeq 2500. TCR libraries were prepared with molecular barcoding, using unique molecular identifiers to normalize TCRbeta repertoire quantification. TCRdb cleaned the public reads at Q25 with fastp, built clones with MiXCR and kept in-frame beta chains. All rows with the same CDR3 protein become a single entry with the most common DNA and genes. In all, the sample holds about 900,000 distinct CDR3 sequences, and about 31% of those were seen once. 28% of the sample comes from the top ten. The sample's treatment or condition label, decoded: allogeneic hematopoietic cell transplantation with graft depleted of TCRalphabeta T cells and CD19 B cells.

The specimen comprised PBMCs, mostly from graft donor cells, sampled 360 days after TCRalphabeta/CD19-depleted stem cell transplant. The receptors come from a boy less than two years old who had a stem cell transplant for SCID, so the T cells may come from the graft donor.

This clonotype was recorded a few times. The rearrangement uses TRBV13 and TRBJ2-7; tentative D call: TRBD2 (6 bases). Per germline, CDR1 PRHDT and CDR2 FYEKMQ (reference sequence). This CDR3 region has 12 residues. Trimming took 2 bases from V and 5 from J, leaving 7 bases between them. CDR3 in DNA: TGTGCCAGCAGCTTATGGAGGGACGAGCAGTACTTC. This codes for CASSLWRDEQYF.

V usage is TRBV2 and J usage is TRBJ1-2, with D possibly being TRBD1 (5 bases). Trimming stripped 3 bases from V and 4 bases from J, with 9 bases between. This CDR3 region has 13 residues. CDR1 is SNHLY and CDR2 is FYNNEI in the germline V gene. CDR3 in amino acids: CASSDDGTYGYTF. The CDR3 DNA reads TGTGCCAGCAGTGATGACGGGACCTATGGCTACACCTTC.

A few counts support this clonotype. The rearrangement joins TRBV7-2 to TRBJ2-7; 7 bases agree with TRBD1. CDR1 is SGHTA and CDR2 is FQGNSA in the germline V gene. Unmatched junction bases numbered 7, after V lost 5 bases and J lost 3 bases. This CDR3 has 14 residues. CDR3 sequence reads: CASSRSDRVYEQYF. CDR3 coding DNA: TGTGCCAGCAGCCGATCCGACAGGGTCTACGAGCAGTACTTC.

The chain is built from TRBV29-1 and TRBJ2-7, with D uncertain. The CDR3 runs to 12 residues. Trimming removed 2 bases from V and 4 bases from J, with 9 bases in between. Germline CDR1 and CDR2: SQVTM and ANQGSEA. CDR3 sequence reads: CSVELITYEQYF. CDR3 nucleotides: TGCAGCGTTGAATTAATCACTTACGAGCAGTACTTC.

To note about this clonotype: Likely a read error: the CDR3 ends without its conserved phenylalanine or tryptophan. The chain joins TRBV4-1 to TRBJ2-7, with 9 bases that match TRBD1. The germline V gene encodes CDR1 MGHRA and CDR2 YSYEKL. Trimming at V came to 0 bases and at J to 6 bases, leaving 6 bases not matched to a gene. This CDR3 contains 15 residues. For the CDR3, the DNA is TGCGCCAGCAGCCAAGATGGGACAGGGCTGGCCGAGCAGTACTAC. Its protein product is CASSQDGTGLAEQYY.

V gene TRBV11-1 combines with J gene TRBJ2-7; 8 nucleotides line up with TRBD2. CDR1 SGHAT and CDR2 FQDESV come from the germline V gene (reference sequence). This CDR3 region has 18 residues. Germline trimming cut 0 bases from V and 2 bases from J; bases unmatched to any gene: 12. CDR3 in DNA: TGTGCCAGCAGCTTAGCCCGTGCGGGGGGCCATATCACCTACGAGCAGTACTTC. This encodes CASSLARAGGHITYEQYF.

This clonotype has a handful of counts. The V and J genes are TRBV5-1 and TRBJ2-5; 8 bases fit TRBD2. The CDR3 consists of 16 residues. The J segment lost 1 base and the V segment lost 0 bases, leaving 5 bases of the junction unmatched. Germline CDR1 reads SGHRS; CDR2 reads YFSETQ. CDR3 sequence: CASSLAAGELQETQYF. The CDR3 coding sequence is TGCGCCAGCAGCTTGGCAGCGGGGGAGCTCCAAGAGACCCAGTACTTC.

A few counts support this clonotype. The J gene is TRBJ1-5, the V gene TRBV7-8; D might be TRBD1 (5 bases). The germline V gene has CDR1 SGHVS and CDR2 FQNEAQ. This CDR3 is built from 16 residues. Between the trimmed V and J ends, which lost 1 base and 3 bases, there was a span of 13 bases. The CDR3 region has the DNA TGTGCCAGCAGCTTAGAGGAGAGGGGAATCAATCAGCCCCAGCATTTT. It yields the protein CASSLEERGINQPQHF.

The genes are TRBV29-1 and TRBJ2-7, with a weak D call TRBD2 (6 bases). Germline assignment: CDR1 SQVTM and CDR2 ANQGSEA. Deletions cut 5 bases from V and 7 bases from J, with 24 bases between. The CDR3 covers 15 residues. The CDR3 spells CSVSKQPGLGGEQYF. The CDR3 DNA is TGCAGCGTTTCCAAACAACCGGGACTTGGGGGAGAGCAGTACTTC.

The CDR3 spells CASSLEDQHYQPQHF. For the CDR3, the DNA is TGTGCCAGCAGCTTAGAGGACCAGCATTATCAGCCCCAGCATTTT. The chain links TRBV7-8 to TRBJ1-5, with unresolved D. Germline V lookup: CDR1 SGHVS, CDR2 FQNEAQ. The V end was cut by 1 base, the J end by 5 bases, with 12 bases between. CDR3 length: 15 residues.

This chain links TRBV24-1 with TRBJ2-2; D gene uncertain. Between the trimmed V and J ends, which lost 0 bases and 5 bases, there was a span of 6 bases. The germline V gene has CDR1 KGHDR and CDR2 SFDVKD. This CDR3 contains 14 residues. CDR3 sequence: CATSDLGATGELFF. Here the CDR3 DNA reads TGTGCCACCAGTGATTTGGGCGCGACCGGGGAGCTGTTTTTT.

The chain has TRBV7-9 and TRBJ1-2; the match to TRBD1 covers 8 bases. V shed 1 base and J 6 bases; nucleotides not matched to a gene: 7. The germline CDR1 and CDR2 sequences are SEHNR and FQNEAQ (reference sequence). The CDR3 covers 15 residues. CDR3: CASSLEWDRPHGYTF. The CDR3 DNA sequence: TGTGCCAGCAGCTTAGAGTGGGACAGGCCACATGGCTACACCTTC.

On this clonotype: The conserved closing phenylalanine or tryptophan is absent in this CDR3, likely reflecting a read error. The chain has TRBV28 and TRBJ1-1; a possible D gene is TRBD1 (6 bases). This CDR3 is built from 15 residues. Germline lookup yields CDR1 MDHEN and CDR2 SYDVKM. The V end was cut by 3 bases, the J end by 1 base, with 12 bases between. The CDR3 is CASSFRGDGNTEAFY. The CDR3 DNA sequence: TGTGCCAGCAGTTTTAGGGGGGACGGGAACACTGAAGCTTTCTAT.

In its sample, this clonotype was seen a few times. The gene calls are TRBV18 and TRBJ2-1; possible D gene TRBD2, 6 bases. The CDR3 runs to 14 residues. CDR1 KGHSH and CDR2 LQKENI come from the germline V gene. V gave up 6 bases and J gave up 2 bases, with 11 bases separating them. In DNA, the CDR3 is TGTGCCAGCTCGCGGGACGGACCCTACAATGAGCAGTTCTTC. Translated, it gives CASSRDGPYNEQFF.

This rearrangement joins TRBV10-3 to TRBJ2-2; TRBD1 or TRBD2 may be the D gene (7 bases each). V was pared by 6 bases and J by 5 bases, with 16 bases between. Germline lookup yields CDR1 ENHRY and CDR2 SYGVKD. CDR3 length: 15 residues. CDR3 region: CAIRGGTDLTGELFF. The CDR3 DNA is TGTGCCATCAGGGGGGGGACAGACCTTACCGGGGAGCTGTTTTTT.

Only a few counts were recorded for this clonotype. This chain uses TRBV12-3 or TRBV12-4 with TRBJ1-1; TRBD1 is a possible D gene (6 bases). The CDR3 is made up of 15 amino acids. Trimming cost V 7 bases and J 0 bases, with 15 bases left between them. The CDR3 sequence: CASTPQGMVNTEAFF. The CDR3 region has the DNA TGTGCCAGCACCCCCCAGGGGATGGTGAACACTGAAGCTTTCTTT.

This clonotype was observed a single time. No conserved phenylalanine or tryptophan is present at the end of the CDR3, so a read error is the likely explanation. This chain links TRBV7-2 with TRBJ2-7; D unresolved. CDR3 length: 13 residues. Trimming cost V 2 bases and J 4 bases, with 9 bases left between them. Germline CDR1 SGHTA, CDR2 FQGNSA. This CDR3 reads CASSLFYGYEQYL. The DNA of the CDR3 is TGTGCCAGCAGCTTATTCTACGGGTACGAGCAGTACCTC.

This clonotype was recorded a few times. The gene calls are TRBV3-1 and TRBJ1-5; D is unclear. V dropped 1 base and J dropped 9 bases, with 16 bases sitting between them. Germline V gene data show CDR1 as LGHDT and CDR2 as YNNKEL (reference sequence). The CDR3 extends over 15 amino acids. CDR3 coding DNA: TGTGCCAGCAGCCAAGGTCAGAGGGTGGGGAGGCCCCAGCATTTT. Translated, it gives CASSQGQRVGRPQHF.

The chain has TRBV4-1 and TRBJ1-6, with 8 bases fitting TRBD1. The CDR3 has 16 residues. Germline CDR1 and CDR2: MGHRA and YSYEKL. The junction had 9 bases not matched to a gene; V was cut back by 4 bases and J by 7 bases. CDR3 protein: CASSLSLDRGNSPLHF. The CDR3 DNA reads as TGCGCCAGCAGCCTATCACTTGACAGGGGAAATTCACCCCTCCACTTT.

V gene TRBV6-2 or TRBV6-3 combines with J gene TRBJ1-5; TRBD1 might be the D (5 bases). The CDR3 is made up of 16 amino acids. The ends were cut back, 7 bases at V and 2 bases at J, with 18 bases in the middle. Germline V gives CDR1 MNHEY, CDR2 SVGEGT. CDR3 coding DNA: TGTGCCAGCATGGGAGCAGGGTCGGTGGGCAATCAGCCCCAGCATTTT. Translated, it gives CASMGAGSVGNQPQHF.

This clonotype was observed at least ten times. The chain has TRBV4-3 and TRBJ2-7; perhaps TRBD2 as D (6 bases). V was clipped by 0 bases and J by 3 bases, with 9 bases between them. This CDR3 region has 14 residues. The V gene's germline CDR1 is LGHNA and CDR2 YSLEER. CDR3 residues: CASSQDEGGYEQYF. The DNA of the CDR3 is TGCGCCAGCAGCCAAGACGAGGGAGGCTACGAGCAGTACTTC.

This clonotype occurred a few times. The chain employs TRBV20-1 and TRBJ2-3; the D is unclear. The V end lost 3 bases, the J end lost 0 bases, and 16 bases lay between the germline ends. This CDR3 contains 16 residues. Germline V gene lookup returns CDR1 DFQATT and CDR2 SNEGSKA (reference sequence). DNA of the CDR3: TGCAGTGCTAGTTTGATTGGAGCGTACAGCACAGATACGCAGTATTTT. Its translation: CSASLIGAYSTDTQYF.

This clonotype was picked up a small number of times. This rearrangement joins TRBV7-9 to TRBJ1-6; D remains ambiguous. V was shortened by 1 base and J by 7 bases, with 11 bases between the two germline ends. CDR3 length equals 15 residues. Germline V gene data show CDR1 as SEHNR and CDR2 as FQNEAQ (reference sequence). The CDR3 bases are TGTGCCAGCAGCTTAGTGGGTGTGCGGAATTCACCCCTCCACTTT. Amino acids: CASSLVGVRNSPLHF.

This chain uses TRBV4-3 with TRBJ2-3, with D tentatively TRBD2 (7 bases). V was clipped by 0 bases and J by 2 bases, with 18 bases between them. Germline V lookup: CDR1 LGHNA, CDR2 YSLEER. This CDR3 is built from 18 residues. CDR3 sequence (DNA): TGCGCCAGCAGCCAAGAGGTCGAAGGGGGAGGGTACACAGATACGCAGTATTTT. Translated, it gives CASSQEVEGGGYTDTQYF.

This clonotype was counted only a few times. The rearrangement joins TRBV5-1 to TRBJ2-1; maybe TRBD2 (5 bases). Germline CDR1 is SGHRS and CDR2 is YFSETQ. This CDR3 has 16 residues. Deletions cut 2 bases from V and 0 bases from J, with 12 bases between. The CDR3 DNA reads TGCGCCAGCAGCTTACTAGTGAGTACCTCCTACAATGAGCAGTTCTTC. Its protein product is CASSLLVSTSYNEQFF.

The chain carries TRBV6-5 and TRBJ1-1; D possibly corresponds to TRBD1 (5 bases). Germline CDR1 and CDR2: MNHEY and SVGAGI. V lost 2 bases to trimming and J lost 1 base, with 8 bases between them. The CDR3 is 14 residues long. The CDR3 protein is CASSYIQGNTEAFF. CDR3 coding DNA: TGTGCCAGCAGTTACATCCAGGGGAACACTGAAGCTTTCTTT.

The chain carries TRBV12-3 or TRBV12-4 and TRBJ1-1, with unresolved D. V lost 8 bases to trimming and J lost 0 bases, with 13 bases between them. CDR3 length: 14 residues. The DNA for the CDR3 is TGTGCCAGCGTAAAGACCATCATGAACACTGAAGCTTTCTTT. This gives the protein CASVKTIMNTEAFF.